The clone carrying this TCR beta chain has just a few counts. Germline CDR1 SGHDN, CDR2 FVKESK. Trimming took 4 bases from V and 4 from J; bases not matched to a gene: 7. The CDR3 length is 15 residues. Generated by immunoSEQ multiplex PCR, the TCRdb table keeps only in-frame clones and is missing some. The data hold fewer than 200,000 clones, with around 90% observed a single time. These data come from a study of blood T cell repertoires in COVID-19. The sample consisted of peripheral blood. The chain combines TRBV14 with TRBJ2-7; 10 bases are a match to TRBD2. The clonotype comes from a man aged 60 to 69 with acute or convalescent COVID-19. As DNA, the CDR3 is TGTGCCAGCAGCCCCTTAGCGGGAGGACGATACGAGCAGTACTTC. Translation gives CASSPLAGGRYEQYF.